This TCR beta chain was identified during a study of blood T cell repertoires in COVID-19. Clones were sequenced by immunoSEQ multiplex PCR, and TCRdb holds only the in-frame ones, with some missing. The table has about 69,000 clones, under 85% seen once; the top ten hold 16%. CDR1 and CDR2 from the germline V gene are MNHNS and SASEGT. V was trimmed by 3 bases and J by 7 bases, leaving 9 bases between them. This CDR3 comprises 13 residues. This clonotype was obtained from a man between 60 and 75 years old with acute or convalescent COVID-19. Sequencing was performed on peripheral blood. The V gene is TRBV6-1, the J gene TRBJ2-2, with a tentative D call TRBD1 (5 bases). Here the CDR3 reads CASSDQGVGELFF. The CDR3 coding sequence is TGTGCCAGCAGTGACCAGGGTGTCGGGGAGCTGTTTTTT.